This TCR beta chain originates from a study of blood T cell repertoires in COVID-19. At the level of the study: The samples span acute and convalescent COVID-19 from the United States, Italy and Spain. PBMCs, B-cell-depleted T cells, or T cells provided the cDNA or gDNA that made up the material.

Per the authors' pipeline: Amplification of reference gene primers was used by the study to estimate nucleated cell counts. The repertoire was sequenced with immunoSEQ multiplex PCR; TCRdb's copy has only in-frame clones and lacks some. The V and J calls and the clone size are those of that table, but D and trimming were determined from the DNA. This table holds 95,000 to 120,000 clones, approximately 82% found once. The CDR3 has 15 residues. With 6 bases removed from V and 8 bases from J, the gap between germline ends came to 17 bases. The germline V gene has CDR1 MDHEN and CDR2 SYDVKM. This TCR derives from a woman in her sixties or seventies with acute or convalescent COVID-19. Sequences were obtained from peripheral blood. This chain links TRBV28 with TRBJ1-6; TRBD1 is a possible D gene (5 bases). The DNA for the CDR3 is TGTGCCAGCAGGGGGGTAGGGACGGGAGATTCACCCCTCCACTTT. Its translation: CASRGVGTGDSPLHF. Based on the CDR3 plus reference TRBV28 and TRBJ1-6, the full variable domain is DVKVTQSSRYLVKRTGEKVFLECVQDMDHENMFWYRQDPGLGLRLIYFSYDVKMKEKGDIPEGYSVSREKKERFSLILESASTNQTSMYLCASRGVGTGDSPLHFGNGTRLTVT.